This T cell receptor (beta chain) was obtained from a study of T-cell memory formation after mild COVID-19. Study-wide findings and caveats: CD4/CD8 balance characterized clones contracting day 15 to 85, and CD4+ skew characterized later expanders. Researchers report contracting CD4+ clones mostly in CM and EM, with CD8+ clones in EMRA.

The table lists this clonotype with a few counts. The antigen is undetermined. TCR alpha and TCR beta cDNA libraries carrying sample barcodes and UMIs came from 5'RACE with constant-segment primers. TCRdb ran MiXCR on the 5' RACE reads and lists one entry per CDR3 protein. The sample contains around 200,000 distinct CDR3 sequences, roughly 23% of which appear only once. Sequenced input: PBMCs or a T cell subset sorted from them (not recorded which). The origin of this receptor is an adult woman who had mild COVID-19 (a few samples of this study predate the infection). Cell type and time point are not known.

The CDR3 is CASSSGTSQETQYF. The CDR3 region has the DNA TGTGCCAGCAGCTCCGGGACTAGTCAAGAGACCCAGTACTTC. This chain connects TRBV9 to TRBJ2-5; 8 bases fit TRBD2. Germline CDR1 SGDLS, CDR2 YYNGEE. This CDR3 is built from 14 residues. V shed 4 bases and J 2 bases; nucleotides not matched to a gene: 4. The entire variable domain, with the rest obtained from reference TRBV9 and TRBJ2-5, is as follows: DSGVTQTPKHLITATGQRVTLRCSPRSGDLSVYWYQQSLDQGLQFLIQYYNGEERAKGNILERFSAQQFPDLHSELNLSSLELGDSALYFCASSSGTSQETQYFGPGTRLLVL.